The T cell receptor beta chain described here comes from a study of shared clonotypes between healthy human individuals (dated by TCRdb to 2020 to 2021). Notes on the research overall: The cohort included three men and a couple of women between 18 and 49 years of age. For each donor, CD4 naive and CD4 memory were each given three plates, CD8 naive was given two plates, and CD8 memory was given one plate. Blood TCR repertoires of about five healthy adults were deeply sequenced to estimate repertoire size and the extent of clonotype sharing between individuals. Different laboratories and diverse techniques were used to prepare libraries and sequence TCR repertoires, to increase sequencing depth and limit assay-specific biases. Leukapheresis yielded between about 0.9 and 9 billion PBMCs per donor.

Using the deep immunoSEQ assay, multiplex PCR amplified TCR CDR3 regions from genomic DNA. Extracted genomic DNA from each cell subset was spread evenly across all wells of several immunoSEQ 96-well plates, with each plate serving as a replicate. For sorted subsets, roughly 200 ng genomic DNA, equal to 30,000 to 35,000 T cell genomes, was loaded into each replicate PCR. Purified libraries were measured with a Qubit 3.0 fluorometer, size-checked on a Bioanalyzer 2100, and measured again with the KAPA Library Quantification kit. Each immunoSEQ 96-well plate was sequenced on its own single-read 150-cycle Illumina NextSeq 550 flow cell. The original pipeline was this. Because the immunoSEQ output included only junctional sequences and no quality scores, the filtering could not be the same as the filtering used for full-length reads. To assign V/J genes and CDR3, sequences were annotated using PyIR, a Python wrapper for IgBLAST v1.9, with IMGT germline references. Reads with weak V/J assignments (E-value above 1e-6), missing CDR3, stop codons, out-of-frame junctions, or ambiguous translated residues were removed. V3J clonotypes were defined as sequences sharing an identical inferred V gene, J gene, and CDR3 amino acid sequence. Percentage overlap between repertoires was computed as shared unique clonotypes divided by the size of the smaller repertoire. Repertoire richness was assessed with RTK rarefaction, the Chao1 estimator, and Recon v2.1 estimates of unobserved clonotypes. Generation probabilities for all TCRbeta clonotypes obtained by the gDNA method from a handful of donors were computed using OLGA. TCRdb retrieved this table from immuneACCESS and kept in-frame rearrangements only. Not all clones are present; in checked studies, unresolved V genes account for under half, and no reason is known for the remainder. V, J and clone size are taken as reported in that table, and D and trimming were inferred from the DNA itself. In this sample the table shows under 600,000 clones, about 96% of which occur a single time. The ten largest clones capture about 0.068% of the sample.

The germline V gene supplies CDR1 SGHRS and CDR2 YFSETQ. The V end loses 0 bases and the J end loses 2 bases, and a stretch of 0 bases separates them. From the cysteine up to the phenylalanine, the CDR3 has a length of 11 residues. This entry keeps only the CDR3 DNA: 33 bases, framed from base 1. Donors were healthy HIV-negative adults with no recently reported acute infections or vaccinations. Only Caucasian adults living in Nashville, Tennessee, USA were represented among the donors. Magnetic negative selection was used to enrich CD4+ T cells, after which naive cells were positively selected on CD45RA and the negative fraction became the memory subset. After blood collection by leukapheresis, PBMCs were isolated using Ficoll-Histopaque density gradient centrifugation and then cryopreserved in the vapor phase of liquid nitrogen. Purity and quantity of every magnetically sorted T cell population were checked by analytical flow cytometry. Genomic DNA was isolated from every sorted fraction and measured by UV absorbance on a Nanodrop 2000c.

What the work shows at the level of the full study, not this receptor alone: Naive subsets generally had larger estimated clonotype richness than memory subsets did. Pairwise subsampling indicated that sequencing depth was expected to affect the degree of clonotype sharing among donors. Incomplete sequencing was indicated by rarefaction of sorted-subset datasets, despite the large sequencing depth. Across a handful of donors, roughly 5% of naive CD4, 3% to 3.5% of naive CD8, 2% to 2.5% of memory CD4, and 0.3% to 0.45% of memory CD8 clonotypes were shared. Because the study included a small number of donors, the genetic and exposure-history diversity represented was limited. Sampling was restricted to blood, and TCR repertoires in tissues likely differ from the TCR repertoires found in blood. Compared with non-shared clonotypes, the clonotypes found in all four sorted-subset donors had higher generation probabilities.

Comment on this clone: It lacks a known antigen. No base-level quality is on record; no much larger clone is a single base apart. This CDR3 is also generated by other DNA sequences in the sample.

The TCR was taken from a woman in her 30s in good health. Recombination joined TRBV5-1 with TRBJ2-7; too little of a D gene remains to name it. Sequencing was done on a sample of naive CD4+ T cells sorted from blood. Per the publication, the cell subset or site label means: CD45RA+ positively selected. The DNA reads as follows: TGCGCCAGCAGCTTGGCCTACGAGCAGTACTTC. This encodes CASSLAYEQYF.